This TCR beta chain was observed in a study of blood T cell repertoires in COVID-19. Turning to the study itself: Acute-phase and convalescent COVID-19 samples originated in the United States, Italy and Spain. The analysed material was cDNA or gDNA that came from T cells, B-cell-depleted T cells, or PBMCs.

Original processing notes: Estimation of nucleated cell counts relied on the amplification of reference gene primers. TCRdb keeps only in-frame clones here, not all; method: immunoSEQ multiplex PCR. V and J calls and clone size are as listed in that table; D and trimming were resolved from the DNA. The sample lists around 99,000 clones, roughly 84% seen once, with 5.5% to 8.5% in the top ten. The ends were cut back, 3 bases at V and 7 bases at J, with 11 bases in the middle. This CDR3 is built from 13 residues. Germline values: CDR1 SGDLS, CDR2 YYNGEE. This sequence joins TRBV9 and TRBJ1-3, with D uncertain. Specimen: peripheral blood. The clonotype comes from a woman in her forties or fifties with acute or convalescent COVID-19. The CDR3: CASSGYYANTIYF. In nucleotides, the CDR3 is TGTGCCAGCAGCGGATACTATGCGAACACCATATATTTT.